The T cell receptor beta chain under discussion was sequenced for a study of hypomethylating agent response in myelodysplastic syndrome. The repertoire was sequenced with immunoSEQ multiplex PCR; TCRdb's copy has only in-frame clones and lacks some. The table has approximately 2,000 clones, approximately 80% seen once; the top ten hold around 27%. The material was bone marrow, obtained before or after starting hypomethylating agent treatment for myelodysplastic syndrome (not recorded which). The TCR sequence derives from a human donor with myelodysplastic syndrome.

The CDR3 DNA sequence: TGCGCCAGCAGCCAAGATTGGGACCTCCTACACTCTGAAGCTTTCTTT. Translated: CASSQDWDLLHSEAFF. This chain links TRBV4-3 with TRBJ1-1; tentative D call: TRBD1 (5 bases). Germline V CDR1 and CDR2: LGHNA, YSLEER. The CDR3 length is 16 residues. The V end was cut by 0 bases, the J end by 6 bases, with 17 bases between.